This T cell receptor (beta chain) was profiled in a study of T-cell memory formation after mild COVID-19. Study-level information: Across donors, TCR clusters were largely donor specific.

This clonotype appeared a few times. Its target is not known. TCR alpha and TCR beta cDNA libraries carrying sample barcodes and UMIs were produced by 5'RACE using constant-segment primers. TCRdb analysed the 5' RACE reads with MiXCR anew, one entry per CDR3 protein. The table records 180,000 or so distinct CDR3 sequences, roughly 17% of them present only once. With V trimmed by 2 bases and J by 7 bases, 2 bases remained unmatched. Germline V gives CDR1 SGHVS, CDR2 FQNEAQ. This CDR3 has 15 residues. Findings of the study overall: A subset of responding clones appeared in pre-infection memory, suggesting cross-reactive memory joined. The study found contracting CD4+ clones mainly in CM and EM and contracting CD8+ clones in EMRA.

This chain uses TRBV7-8 with TRBJ1-6; TRBD1 agrees at 10 bases. This clonotype was sampled from an adult woman who had mild COVID-19 (a few samples of this study predate the infection). Cell type and time point are not known. Sequenced material: PBMCs or a T cell subset sorted from them (not recorded which). Here the CDR3 reads CASSLRDRGNSPLHF. DNA of the CDR3: TGTGCCAGCAGCTTACGGGACAGGGGAAATTCACCCCTCCACTTT.